This T cell receptor beta chain appears in the sequencing data of a study of T cells in Graves' hyperthyroidism and ophthalmopathy. Amplification of TCR beta CDR3 regions used RNA as the template. The HTBI primer set served for first-round RT-PCR of the TCR CDR3. MiXCR, run by TCRdb on the multiplex PCR reads, gives a single entry per CDR3 protein. The data show 250,000 or so distinct CDR3 sequences, roughly 15% seen once. Looked up from germline, CDR1 is SNHLY and CDR2 is FYNNEI. V dropped 6 bases and J dropped 3; count of bases not matched to a gene: 11. This CDR3 has 15 amino acids. This clonotype was detected ten times or more.

The sample was blood. The source is a woman aged 40 to 55 with Graves' hyperthyroidism that later progressed to Graves' ophthalmopathy. The chain employs TRBV2 and TRBJ2-7, with 7 bases that match TRBD1. CDR3 sequence: CASSHQGDRHYEQYF. The CDR3 coding sequence is TGTGCCAGCAGCCACCAGGGGGACAGACACTACGAGCAGTACTTC.